These 28 T cell receptor beta chains were all obtained from the same sample, sequenced in a study of T cells after yellow fever vaccination (dated by TCRdb to 2018 to 2020). Libraries were made using 5' RACE. The run used an Illumina NovaSeq 6000. TCRdb applied fastp at Q25 and MiXCR to the public reads, then kept only in-frame beta chains. A single entry per CDR3 protein holds the most common genes and DNA from its merged rows. The sample table contains a few hundred thousand distinct CDR3 sequences; only one count was recorded for 3.5% to 4.5% of them. The ten most abundant clones make up 15% to 20% of the sample. Explained via the paper, the treatment or condition label denotes: live attenuated yellow fever vaccine strain. This material consisted of PBMCs, taken 15 days after the yellow fever booster vaccination. The receptors originated from a man aged 18-30 years who received the YFV17D yellow fever vaccine.

The chain recombines TRBV20-1 with TRBJ2-3, with D maybe TRBD1 (6 bases). With 6 bases removed from V and 2 bases from J, the gap between germline ends came to 21 bases. CDR3 length equals 16 residues. Germline values: CDR1 DFQATT, CDR2 SNEGSKA (reference sequence). DNA of the CDR3: TGCAGTGCCCCCCATTTTAGGGGGACCCTCACAGATACGCAGTATTTT. Residues: CSAPHFRGTLTDTQYF.

The sample holds many counts of this clonotype. The genes are TRBV4-1 and TRBJ1-1; TRBD1 matches at 8 bases. The CDR3 is 16 residues long. Germline V CDR1 and CDR2: MGHRA, YSYEKL. The trim removed 1 base at V and 1 base at J, leaving 5 bases unmatched. CDR3 coding DNA: TGCGCCAGCAGCCAAGTCCCCACAGGGGGGAACACTGAAGCTTTCTTT. Its translation: CASSQVPTGGNTEAFF.

This clonotype has a handful of counts. The chain recombines TRBV29-1 with TRBJ2-1, with TRBD1 matching over 8 bases. Trimming removed 6 bases from V and 1 base from J; junction bases left unmatched: 5. CDR3 length: 14 amino acids. Germline V CDR1 and CDR2: SQVTM, ANQGSEA. The CDR3 protein is CSVSNRGSYNEQFF. The CDR3 DNA is TGCAGCGTCTCGAACAGGGGGTCCTACAATGAGCAGTTCTTC.

The chain employs TRBV13 and TRBJ2-5; the D gene is possibly TRBD1 (6 bases). The CDR3 totals 17 residues. Per germline, CDR1 PRHDT and CDR2 FYEKMQ (reference sequence). V was clipped by 5 bases and J by 0 bases, with 19 bases between them. CDR3 sequence reads: CASSPTRDTVYQETQYF. Written as DNA, the CDR3 is TGTGCCAGCAGCCCGACCCGGGACACTGTATACCAAGAGACCCAGTACTTC.

This clonotype occurred many times. V usage is TRBV7-3 and J usage is TRBJ2-3; no definite D call. V was cut by 6 bases and J by 2 bases, with 12 bases left in between. The CDR3 has 14 residues. Germline CDR1 and CDR2: SGHTA and FQGTGA. CDR3 sequence (DNA): TGTGCCAGCAGGATGACCGGTACCACAGATACGCAGTATTTT. Protein product: CASRMTGTTDTQYF.

The chain joins TRBV7-8 to TRBJ1-1, with TRBD1 identical over 11 bases. The CDR3 is 15 residues long. Germline V gene lookup returns CDR1 SGHVS and CDR2 FQNEAQ. J was trimmed by 10 bases and V by 3 bases; bases with no gene match: 10. The chain's CDR3 is CASSFDRTGGIGAFF. CDR3 bases: TGTGCCAGCAGCTTTGATCGGACAGGGGGCATCGGAGCTTTCTTT.

The genes are TRBV18 and TRBJ1-5, with D possibly matching TRBD1 (5 bases). The CDR3 length is 15 residues. Germline V lookup: CDR1 KGHSH, CDR2 LQKENI. The germline V and J ends were trimmed by 6 bases and 5 bases, with 17 bases remaining between them. The CDR3 nucleotides read TGTGCCAGCTCCCTGGGGAGGGACCCCTATCAGCCCCAGCATTTT. Residues: CASSLGRDPYQPQHF.

The chain couples TRBV12-5 to TRBJ1-6; D gene uncertain. Per the germline V gene, CDR1 is LGHNT and CDR2 is FRNRAP. Trimming removed 1 base at V and 8 bases at J, with 3 bases between. This CDR3 is built from 12 residues. The chain's CDR3 is CASGLAYSPLHF. DNA of the CDR3: TGTGCTAGTGGTTTGGCCTATTCACCCCTCCACTTT.

The table lists this clonotype with many counts. The V and J genes are TRBV12-3 or TRBV12-4 and TRBJ2-5; no reliable D call. The ends were cut back, 5 bases at V and 0 bases at J, with 4 bases in the middle. The CDR3 has 12 residues. CDR3 amino acids: CASSEYQETQYF. CDR3 bases: TGTGCCAGCAGTGAGTACCAAGAGACCCAGTACTTC.

This clonotype has ten or more counts. This CDR3 is CASTKTGTSGGVTDTQYF. Written as DNA, the CDR3 is TGTGCCAGCACCAAGACTGGGACTAGCGGGGGGGTCACAGATACGCAGTATTTT. J is TRBJ2-3 and V is TRBV9, with 16 positions matching TRBD2. The CDR3 loop spans 18 amino acids. CDR1 SGDLS and CDR2 YYNGEE come from the germline V gene. J gave up 2 bases and V 6 bases, and 9 bases lay outside the gene matches.

This clonotype was observed at least ten times. The chain joins TRBV5-1 to TRBJ1-6; D is possibly TRBD1 (6 bases). V was pared by 0 bases and J by 6 bases, with 7 bases between. The CDR3 sequence is 14 residues long. The germline CDR1 and CDR2 sequences are SGHRS and YFSETQ. The CDR3 spells CASSLGQVNSPLHF. For the CDR3, the DNA is TGCGCCAGCAGCTTGGGACAGGTTAATTCACCCCTCCACTTT. The full variable domain, completed using reference TRBV5-1 and TRBJ1-6, is KAGVTQTPRYLIKTRGQQVTLSCSPISGHRSVSWYQQTPGQGLQFLFEYFSETQRNKGNFPGRFSGRQFSNSRSEMNVSTLELGDSALYLCASSLGQVNSPLHFGNGTRLTVT.

This clonotype was seen repeatedly, ten times or more. The chain joins TRBV12-3 or TRBV12-4 to TRBJ2-3, with TRBD2 as a possible D gene (6 bases). This CDR3 has 19 residues. V was pared by 2 bases and J by 0 bases, with 21 bases between. CDR3 protein: CASSLYSSGGTQSTDTQYF. In DNA form, the CDR3 reads TGTGCCAGCAGTTTATATAGTAGTGGGGGGACCCAGAGCACAGATACGCAGTATTTT.

In this sample, this clonotype turned up many times. The chain is built from TRBV5-6 and TRBJ1-2; the match to TRBD1 covers 10 bases. The germline CDR1 and CDR2 sequences are SGHDT and YYEEEE. CDR3 length equals 18 residues. V lost 0 bases, J lost 5 bases, and 13 bases stayed unmatched. The CDR3 sequence: CASSLGRTGGGGVYGYTF. CDR3 nucleotides: TGTGCCAGCAGCTTGGGCCGGACAGGGGGAGGAGGTGTGTATGGCTACACCTTC.

V is TRBV7-9 and J is TRBJ2-5; 11 nucleotides line up with TRBD1. J gave up 5 bases and V 5 bases, and 7 bases lay outside the gene matches. Germline loops: CDR1 SEHNR, CDR2 FQNEAQ (reference sequence). The CDR3 runs to 15 residues. Here the CDR3 DNA reads TGTGCCAGCAGCCACGATGGGACAGGGGGGGAGACCCAGTACTTC. Encoded protein: CASSHDGTGGETQYF.

This clonotype was observed many times. The chain is built from TRBV6-2 or TRBV6-3 and TRBJ2-1; 10 nucleotides match TRBD2. The CDR3 is 13 residues long. With 11 bases clipped from V and 6 bases from J, the junction kept 7 bases outside the gene matches. Per germline, CDR1 MNHEY and CDR2 SVGEGT. The CDR3, as DNA: TGTGCCGGAGGAATAGCGGGGGGCAATGAGCAGTTCTTC. Its protein is CAGGIAGGNEQFF.

This clonotype occurred a few times. V is TRBV29-1 and J is TRBJ2-7, with 9 bases matching TRBD1. The germline V gene encodes CDR1 SQVTM and CDR2 ANQGSEA. The CDR3 totals 14 residues. With 4 bases clipped from V and 5 bases from J, the junction kept 9 bases outside the gene matches. CDR3 in DNA: TGCAGCGTTGCAAACCTACAGGGGGCCCACGAGCAGTACTTC. Translated, it gives CSVANLQGAHEQYF.

In its sample, this clonotype was seen many times. The chain employs TRBV4-2 and TRBJ2-7; D uncertain. CDR3 length: 15 residues. Trimming took 0 bases from V and 4 from J, leaving 13 bases between them. CDR1 is LGHNA and CDR2 is YNFKEQ in the germline V gene. The CDR3 here is CASSQDLEHGYEQYV. The CDR3 region has the DNA TGTGCCAGCAGCCAAGATCTCGAACACGGATACGAGCAGTACGTC.

In this sample, this clonotype turned up many times. The chain recombines TRBV20-1 with TRBJ2-1; D perhaps matches TRBD2 (6 bases). The V end lost 3 bases, the J end lost 4 bases, and 16 bases lay between the germline ends. CDR3 length: 15 residues. Germline V lookup: CDR1 DFQATT, CDR2 SNEGSKA (reference sequence). The CDR3 DNA sequence: TGCAGTGCTAGTGCCGTTGGGGCGGGGTACAATGAGCAGTTCTTC. Amino acid sequence: CSASAVGAGYNEQFF.

V is TRBV5-1 and J is TRBJ2-6; D uncertain. The CDR3 runs to 16 residues. V shed 0 bases and J shed 0 bases, with 7 bases lying between them. Germline lookup yields CDR1 SGHRS and CDR2 YFSETQ. The CDR3 spells CASSLGSHSGANVLTF. As DNA, the CDR3 is TGCGCCAGCAGCTTGGGCTCACACTCTGGGGCCAACGTCCTGACTTTC. Combining the CDR3 with reference TRBV5-1 and TRBJ2-6 gives the whole variable domain KAGVTQTPRYLIKTRGQQVTLSCSPISGHRSVSWYQQTPGQGLQFLFEYFSETQRNKGNFPGRFSGRQFSNSRSEMNVSTLELGDSALYLCASSLGSHSGANVLTFGAGSRLTVL.

This sequence joins TRBV11-1 and TRBJ2-7, with no clear D. CDR3 length equals 12 residues. Germline CDR1 is SGHAT and CDR2 is FQDESV (reference sequence). The germline V and J ends were trimmed by 4 bases and 3 bases, with 7 bases remaining between them. The CDR3 bases are TGTGCCAGCAGCTACCATAGCTACGAGCAGTACTTC. Its protein is CASSYHSYEQYF.

Many counts were recorded for this clonotype. This rearrangement joins TRBV7-9 to TRBJ2-3, with a weak D call TRBD2 (5 bases). The CDR3 sequence is 17 residues long. The V gene lost 6 bases and the J gene lost 5 bases, with 24 bases spanning the gap. CDR1 and CDR2 (germline): SEHNR, FQNEAQ (reference sequence). CDR3 nucleotides: TGTGCCAGCAGAGAGGGCCGGACTTTTCCTTCGAAAGATACGCAGTATTTT. Translating it yields CASREGRTFPSKDTQYF.

At least ten counts were recorded for this clonotype. This rearrangement joins TRBV5-1 to TRBJ2-3; 8 nucleotides line up with TRBD2. V gave up 0 bases and J gave up 5 bases; unmatched junction bases: 5. CDR3 length equals 15 residues. Germline V gene lookup returns CDR1 SGHRS and CDR2 YFSETQ. CDR3 region: CASSLGIAGRDTQYF. The CDR3 nucleotides are TGCGCCAGCAGCTTGGGAATAGCGGGGAGAGATACGCAGTATTTT.

V and J are TRBV20-1 and TRBJ1-2; TRBD1 matches 9 bases. J gave up 4 bases and V 4 bases, and 10 bases lay outside the gene matches. This CDR3 spans 15 amino acids. In germline, CDR1 is DFQATT, CDR2 SNEGSKA (reference sequence). As DNA, the CDR3 is TGCAGTGCTACCCCGGTACTGACAGGGGGCTATGGCTACACCTTC. Translation gives CSATPVLTGGYGYTF.

This clonotype was recorded at least ten times. The chain carries TRBV10-3 and TRBJ2-5; D uncertain. The CDR3 covers 13 residues. CDR1 and CDR2 from the germline V gene are ENHRY and SYGVKD. V lost 4 bases and J lost 3, with 9 bases in between. This CDR3 is CAISVFSEETQYF. In DNA, the CDR3 is TGTGCCATCAGTGTATTCAGCGAAGAGACCCAGTACTTC.

The V and J genes are TRBV4-2 and TRBJ1-6, with 7 bases matching TRBD1. The CDR3 length is 17 residues. V lost 3 bases and J lost 0; bases outside the gene matches: 5. Per germline, CDR1 LGHNA and CDR2 YNFKEQ. DNA for the CDR3: TGTGCCAGCAGCCAGGGACAGCTGAACTCCTATAATTCACCCCTCCACTTT. This translates into CASSQGQLNSYNSPLHF.

J is TRBJ1-2 and V is TRBV12-3 or TRBV12-4; tentatively, D is TRBD1 (6 bases). The CDR3 runs to 16 residues. V lost 8 bases and J 0 bases, leaving 19 bases between the germline ends. The chain's CDR3 is CASQAWTDRSNYGYTF. The CDR3 nucleotides are TGTGCCAGCCAGGCATGGACAGACAGATCTAACTATGGCTACACCTTC.

The rearrangement links TRBV6-1 to TRBJ1-4; 10 positions agree with TRBD1. Germline V CDR1 and CDR2: MNHNS, SASEGT. The CDR3 covers 15 residues. The trim removed 7 bases at V and 3 bases at J, leaving 5 bases unmatched. CDR3 coding DNA: TGTGCCAGCAATCGACAGGGGGCCCCTAATGAAAAACTGTTTTTT. Amino acids: CASNRQGAPNEKLFF.

This clonotype was seen only a few times. The chain uses TRBV5-1 and TRBJ1-5, with D tentatively TRBD1 (6 bases). This CDR3 is built from 14 residues. Germline V gene sequence: CDR1 SGHRS, CDR2 YFSETQ. Trimming took off 4 bases at V and 3 bases at J, with 11 bases between the two ends. CDR3 loop: CASSTGTINQPQHF. For the CDR3, the DNA is TGCGCCAGCAGCACCGGGACAATCAATCAGCCCCAGCATTTT.